Listed below are T cell receptor beta chains from one sample, sequenced in a study of beta chain features in type 1 diabetes. Measured with immunoSEQ multiplex PCR; TCRdb has only the in-frame clones, and not every one. The sample consists of over 600,000 clones, roughly an eighth of them appearing once. What was sequenced was naive CD4+ T cells from blood. The source is a man in his thirties or forties with type 1 diabetes. CDR3s include the opening cysteine and the closing phenylalanine or tryptophan. The order of the fields is V gene, D gene, clone size, J gene, CDR3 protein, CDR3 DNA. The D gene is left open where the match is weak. Some rows have no size entry. The others give once, few or many, or a class for an expanded clone.

TRBV19	-	few	TRBJ2-6	CASSIVSSGANVLTF	TGTGCCAGTAGTATAGTTTCGTCTGGGGCCAACGTCCTGACTTTC
TRBV10-3	TRBD2	-	TRBJ2-1	CAIRDFSSGGSYNEQFF	TGTGCCATCAGAGACTTTTCTAGCGGGGGTTCCTACAATGAGCAGTTCTTC
TRBV30	-	-	TRBJ1-2	CAWSFLIRDTNYGYTF	TGTGCCTGGAGTTTTCTCATCAGGGACACTAACTATGGCTACACCTTC
TRBV4-1	TRBD1	few	TRBJ1-1	CASSPTDRGGTEAFF	TGCGCCAGCAGCCCCACGGACAGGGGGGGGACTGAAGCTTTCTTT
TRBV7-9	-	once	TRBJ1-6	CASSTSGTFYNSPLHF	TGTGCCAGCAGCACCTCCGGGACGTTCTATAATTCACCCCTCCACTTT
TRBV13	-	-	TRBJ2-1	CASSLRRPDNEQFF	TGTGCCAGCAGCTTGCGGCGCCCCGACAATGAGCAGTTCTTC
TRBV18	-	few	TRBJ2-3	CASSPPSTDTQYF	TGTGCCAGCTCACCTCCTAGCACAGATACGCAGTATTTT
TRBV4-3	-	few	TRBJ2-1	CASSQDLGTYNEQFF	TGCGCCAGCAGCCAAGATCTGGGGACTTACAATGAGCAGTTCTTC
TRBV19	-	few	TRBJ1-3	CASSVYSGQLSGNTIYF	TGTGCCAGTAGTGTCTACTCGGGACAACTCTCTGGAAACACCATATATTTT
TRBV27	TRBD1	-	TRBJ2-5	CASSLVGQGARETQYF	TGTGCCAGCAGTTTAGTGGGACAGGGGGCGCGGGAGACCCAGTACTTC
TRBV2	TRBD1	many	TRBJ2-7	CASRLGTGYSYEQYF	TGTGCCAGCAGGCTCGGGACAGGGTATTCCTACGAGCAGTACTTC
TRBV7-2	-	few	TRBJ2-6	CASSLRRGLSGANVLTF	TGTGCCAGCAGCTTACGGCGCGGGTTATCTGGGGCCAACGTCCTGACTTTC
TRBV5-6	-	-	TRBJ1-2	CATLLSGGGYGYTF	TGTGCCACCCTGCTCTCGGGAGGTGGATATGGCTACACCTTC
TRBV21-1	-	-	TRBJ2-6	CASSKPTSGEEANVLTF	TGTGCCAGCAGCAAACCCACCTCAGGGGAGGAGGCCAACGTCCTGACTTTC
TRBV29-1	TRBD1	few	TRBJ1-2	CSVDLGQGAYGYTF	TGCAGCGTTGACCTCGGCCAGGGGGCCTATGGCTACACCTTC
TRBV10-3	-	few	TRBJ1-6	CATRHELLNSPLHF	TGTGCCACCAGACACGAGCTCTTAAATTCACCCCTCCACTTT
TRBV6-6	-	few	TRBJ2-1	CASSRDGTNNEQFF	TGTGCCAGCAGCCGGGATGGGACCAACAATGAGCAGTTCTTC
TRBV2	TRBD2	many	TRBJ2-1	CASSQREGWDEQFF	TGTGCCAGCAGTCAGCGGGAAGGCTGGGATGAGCAGTTCTTC
TRBV14	-	-	TRBJ2-5	CASSQVFGQNQETQYF	TGTGCCAGCAGCCAAGTCTTTGGACAGAACCAAGAGACCCAGTACTTC
TRBV7-6	-	-	TRBJ2-7	CASSSKEGPYEQYF	TGTGCCAGCAGCTCGAAGGAAGGTCCCTACGAGCAGTACTTC
TRBV6-5	TRBD1	few	TRBJ1-1	CASSPQGVNTEAFF	TGTGCCAGCAGCCCCCAGGGGGTGAACACTGAAGCTTTCTTT
TRBV6-5	-	few	TRBJ2-7	CASSFGGGDSYEQYF	TGTGCCAGCAGCTTCGGAGGTGGTGATTCCTACGAGCAGTACTTC
TRBV5-5	TRBD1	few	TRBJ2-7	CASSRQGPGEQYF	TGTGCCAGCAGCCGACAGGGACCGGGCGAGCAGTACTTC
TRBV2	-	few	TRBJ2-5	CASTRILETQYF	TGTGCCAGCACCAGGATCCTGGAGACCCAGTACTTC
TRBV5-6	-	few	TRBJ1-1	CASSAGGPRNTEAFF	TGTGCCAGCAGCGCCGGGGGGCCACGGAACACTGAAGCTTTCTTT
TRBV19	-	-	TRBJ2-5	CASSIATNQETQYF	TGTGCCAGTAGTATTGCAACGAATCAAGAGACCCAGTACTTC
TRBV19	-	-	TRBJ2-1	CASSISLGNEQFF	TGTGCCAGTAGTATAAGCCTAGGCAATGAGCAGTTCTTC
TRBV30	TRBD1	-	TRBJ2-7	CAWARTGYEQYF	TGTGCCTGGGCCCGGACAGGATACGAGCAGTACTTC
TRBV7-2	-	-	TRBJ2-7	CASSLVPLENYEQYF	TGTGCCAGCAGCTTAGTTCCGTTGGAGAACTACGAGCAGTACTTC
TRBV9	-	few	TRBJ2-6	CASSLSSGANVLTF	TGTGCCAGCAGTCTCTCCTCTGGGGCCAACGTCCTGACTTTC
TRBV9	-	few	TRBJ2-7	CASSVGPRGRLVYEQYF	TGTGCCAGCAGCGTAGGCCCACGGGGGAGGTTGGTTTACGAGCAGTACTTC
TRBV29-1	TRBD1	-	TRBJ2-7	CSATGTGGSYEQYF	TGCAGCGCCACCGGGACAGGGGGATCCTACGAGCAGTACTTC
TRBV6-1	-	-	TRBJ2-1	CASGSLVGNEQFF	TGTGCCAGCGGCAGTCTTGTGGGGAATGAGCAGTTCTTC
TRBV5-6	-	-	TRBJ2-1	CASSGRSSYNEQFF	TGTGCCAGCAGCGGGAGGAGTAGCTACAATGAGCAGTTCTTC
TRBV5-6	TRBD1	few	TRBJ1-2	CASSLPSWDSANYGYTF	TGTGCCAGCAGCTTACCGAGTTGGGACAGCGCTAACTATGGCTACACCTTC
TRBV29-1	-	few	TRBJ1-1	CSAQSGAGAFF	TGCAGCGCTCAAAGTGGGGCGGGAGCTTTCTTT
TRBV5-6	-	-	TRBJ1-2	CASTITSYGYTF	TGTGCCAGCACCATAACGAGCTATGGCTACACCTTC
TRBV5-8	TRBD1	few	TRBJ2-7	CASLRDRVTLQYF	TGTGCCAGCTTACGGGACAGGGTAACGCTGCAGTACTTC
TRBV6-5	-	few	TRBJ2-5	CASSARGAGETQYF	TGTGCCAGCAGTGCCCGGGGGGCGGGGGAGACCCAGTACTTC
TRBV5-6	TRBD2	-	TRBJ2-3	CASSLKLAGADTQYF	TGTGCCAGCAGCTTAAAACTAGCGGGGGCAGATACGCAGTATTTT
TRBV7-2	TRBD1	-	TRBJ2-5	CASSRNRQGARETQYF	TGTGCCAGCAGCCGTAACCGACAGGGGGCGAGGGAGACCCAGTACTTC
TRBV5-6	TRBD1	-	TRBJ2-3	CASRHRERTGPDTQYF	TGTGCCAGTCGACACCGAGAACGGACAGGGCCAGATACGCAGTATTTT